Below, 21 T cell receptor beta chains from the same sample are listed, as sequenced in a study of shared clonotypes between healthy human individuals. Naive CD8 cells comprised CD45RO-negative, CCR7-positively selected cells, excluding terminally differentiated effector memory CD45RA+ cells. Using immunoSEQ multiplex PCR, the repertoire was profiled, and TCRdb retains in-frame clones only, with some absent. The data hold roughly 1,800,000 clones, with less than 95% observed a single time. The sequenced sample was naive CD8+ T cells sorted from blood. The receptors stem from a man between 18 and 35 years old in good health.

This chain joins TRBV7-6 and TRBJ2-3; 11 nucleotides align to TRBD2. Per germline, CDR1 SGHVS and CDR2 FNYEAQ. The CDR3 loop spans 18 amino acids. Trimming took 1 base from V and 4 from J; bases not matched to a gene: 10. For the CDR3, the DNA is TGTGCCAGCAGCTTAGTGGCTAGCGGGAGGAGGATCCCAGATACGCAGTATTTT. Translated: CASSLVASGRRIPDTQYF.

A word on this clone: Other DNA sequences in this specimen translate into the identical CDR3. V is TRBV6-5 and J is TRBJ2-2, with 7 bases aligning to TRBD2. Trimming at V came to 4 bases and at J to 3 bases, leaving 5 bases not matched to a gene. In germline, CDR1 is MNHEY, CDR2 SVGAGI. The length of the CDR3 is 15 residues. As DNA, the CDR3 is TGTGCCAGCAGTTCCGGACTAGGGGACACCGGGGAGCTGTTTTTT. It is translated as CASSSGLGDTGELFF.

The chain joins TRBV6-1 to TRBJ2-3, with a possible D match to TRBD1 (5 bases). V was clipped by 2 bases and J by 4 bases, with 16 bases between them. There are 16 residues in the CDR3. Germline V gene lookup returns CDR1 MNHNS and CDR2 SASEGT. CDR3 in amino acids: CASSEPPGPGSDTQYF. The CDR3 DNA reads TGTGCCAGCAGTGAACCGCCAGGGCCCGGCTCAGATACGCAGTATTTT.

This clone was counted between two and nine times. The gene calls are TRBV7-9 and TRBJ1-1; TRBD1 is a possible D gene (5 bases). Trimming pared 5 bases from V and 1 base from J, leaving 8 bases between. Germline-derived CDR1 and CDR2 are SEHNR and FQNEAQ (reference sequence). This CDR3 comprises 13 residues. CDR3 coding DNA: TGTGCCAGCAGCATCGGACAGAACACTGAAGCTTTCTTT. Amino acid sequence: CASSIGQNTEAFF.

The CDR3 DNA reads TGTGCCAGCAGTCCGTACCCGGGGGATAACTACGAGCAGTACTTC. Protein: CASSPYPGDNYEQYF. The chain has TRBV28 and TRBJ2-7; possible D gene TRBD2, 6 bases. CDR3 length equals 15 residues. From germline, CDR1 is MDHEN and CDR2 SYDVKM. Trimming pared 5 bases from V and 3 bases from J, leaving 17 bases between.

This clone has more than one count but fewer than ten. The chain carries TRBV7-9 and TRBJ1-2; D is perhaps TRBD1 (5 bases). The CDR3 covers 15 residues. Trimming left V 5 bases short and J 3 bases short, with 16 bases between. CDR1 and CDR2 from the germline V gene are SEHNR and FQNEAQ (reference sequence). CDR3 amino acids: CASSQDGQRDYGYTF. The CDR3, as DNA: TGTGCCAGCAGCCAAGATGGACAACGGGACTATGGCTACACCTTC.

Details on this clone: Sequence at one end of the junction differs from germline and may be a read error. The chain has TRBV6-5 and TRBJ2-7; 12 bases are shared with TRBD2. The CDR3 has 16 amino acids. Germline CDR1 MNHEY, CDR2 SVGAGI. In DNA, the CDR3 is TGTGCCAGCAGTTCGCTTCCTCCGACTAGCGGGAGTAGTAAGGACTTC. Translating gives CASSSLPPTSGSSKDF.

V is TRBV27 and J is TRBJ1-2; D call uncertain. Germline V gene lookup returns CDR1 MNHEY and CDR2 SMNVEV (reference sequence). Trimming stripped 3 bases from V and 8 bases from J, with 13 bases between. The CDR3 spans 13 residues. DNA of the CDR3: TGTGCCAGCAGTTTCCTGGCGAGAGAAGGCTACACCTTC. Amino acid sequence: CASSFLAREGYTF.

J is TRBJ1-1 and V is TRBV7-9; D call uncertain. Germline V lookup: CDR1 SEHNR, CDR2 FQNEAQ (reference sequence). Between the trimmed V and J ends, which lost 0 bases and 1 base, there was a span of 18 bases. The length of the CDR3 is 18 residues. The CDR3 here is CASSLAYGLWRENTEAFF. The DNA of the CDR3 is TGTGCCAGCAGCTTAGCGTACGGTTTGTGGCGGGAGAACACTGAAGCTTTCTTT.

This clone has only one observation. This chain links TRBV2 with TRBJ2-7; the match to TRBD1 covers 9 bases. The CDR3 is 15 residues long. V trimming: 10 bases; J trimming: 2 bases; junction bases outside the gene matches: 12. Germline V gene lookup returns CDR1 SNHLY and CDR2 FYNNEI. DNA for the CDR3: TGTGCCAACGGCAGGACAGGGGCCGGTACCTACGAGCAGTACTTC. This translates into CANGRTGAGTYEQYF.

The genes are TRBV2 and TRBJ2-3; D is undetermined. From germline, CDR1 is SNHLY and CDR2 FYNNEI. CDR3 length equals 13 residues. V lost 9 bases, J lost 0 bases, and 10 bases lay in between. CDR3 DNA: TGTGCCAGAAGGCCCTCTAGCACAGATACGCAGTATTTT. Residues: CARRPSSTDTQYF.

The CDR3 DNA reads TGTGCCAGCAGCTCCTACAGGGGTACCGGGGAGCTGTTTTTT. Its protein is CASSSYRGTGELFF. V gene TRBV6-6 combines with J gene TRBJ2-2, with 7 bases matching TRBD1. This CDR3 has 14 amino acids. The germline V gene has CDR1 MNHNY and CDR2 SVGAGI (reference sequence). With V trimmed by 6 bases and J by 5 bases, 6 bases remained unmatched.

This chain uses TRBV4-3 with TRBJ2-5, with D perhaps matching TRBD1 (6 bases). This CDR3 has 15 residues. Trimming took 0 bases from V and 3 from J, leaving 11 bases between them. Germline V gene sequence: CDR1 LGHNA, CDR2 YSLEER. The DNA for the CDR3 is TGCGCCAGCAGCCAAGATATGGACAGAGAAGAGACCCAGTACTTC. Its protein product is CASSQDMDREETQYF.

This clone came up once. The rearrangement uses TRBV4-1 and TRBJ2-2, with 7 positions matching TRBD2. The J segment lost 4 bases and the V segment lost 0 bases, leaving 8 bases of the junction unmatched. The CDR3 is made up of 17 amino acids. Germline V gene lookup returns CDR1 MGHRA and CDR2 YSYEKL. The DNA for the CDR3 is TGCGCCAGCAGCCAAGAGGGGGAGGGAGTAGGCACCGGGGAGCTGTTTTTT. This sequence encodes CASSQEGEGVGTGELFF.

The rearrangement uses TRBV13 and TRBJ2-7; TRBD1 or TRBD2 may be the D gene (5 bases each). Germline loops: CDR1 PRHDT, CDR2 FYEKMQ (reference sequence). The CDR3 length is 13 residues. V lost 7 bases, J lost 6 bases, and 16 bases lay in between. CDR3 bases: TGTGCCAGCACCTTGGGCAGAGGGGTCGAGCAGTACTTC. This gives the protein CASTLGRGVEQYF.

This chain uses TRBV4-3 with TRBJ2-5; TRBD2 agrees at 7 bases. Losses at the gene ends were 6 bases for V and 2 bases for J; bases not matched to a gene: 9. The length of the CDR3 is 15 residues. CDR1 is LGHNA and CDR2 is YSLEER in the germline V gene. The CDR3, as DNA: TGCGCCAGCAGTTCGACTAGCCGGATTCAAGAGACCCAGTACTTC. The encoded protein is CASSSTSRIQETQYF.

The V and J genes are TRBV7-9 and TRBJ1-3, with unresolved D. CDR1 is SEHNR and CDR2 is FQNEAQ in the germline V gene (reference sequence). This CDR3 region has 15 residues. V was shortened by 2 bases and J by 4 bases, with 12 bases between the two germline ends. Here the CDR3 reads CASSLFEGTGNTIYF. The CDR3 DNA follows: TGTGCCAGCAGCTTATTCGAGGGTACCGGAAACACCATATATTTT. Variable domain in full (rest from reference TRBV7-9 and TRBJ1-3): DTGVSQNPRHKITKRGQNVTFRCDPISEHNRLYWYRQTLGQGPEFLTYFQNEAQLEKSRLLSDRFSAERPKGSFSTLEIQRTEQGDSAMYLCASSLFEGTGNTIYFGEGSWLTVV.

The chain joins TRBV28 to TRBJ2-2; TRBD1 matches at 8 bases. In germline, CDR1 is MDHEN, CDR2 SYDVKM. The V segment lost 7 bases and the J segment 7 bases; nucleotides outside the gene matches: 8. The CDR3 is 14 residues long. The CDR3 spells CASTMTGVIGELFF. For the CDR3, the DNA is TGTGCCAGCACCATGACAGGGGTAATCGGGGAGCTGTTTTTT.

The chain is built from TRBV15 and TRBJ2-3; D is ambiguous. CDR1 and CDR2 (germline): LNHNV, YYDKDF (reference sequence). Between the trimmed V and J ends, which lost 1 base and 5 bases, there was a span of 10 bases. The CDR3 totals 14 residues. CDR3 DNA sequence: TGTGCCACCAGCAGAGCCCTGGTCGGAGATACGCAGTATTTT. Translating it yields CATSRALVGDTQYF.

The CDR3 DNA sequence: TGTGCCAGCAGCCAAGCGGGGCTTAACGTCTATGGCTACACCTTC. Residues: CASSQAGLNVYGYTF. This chain links TRBV7-9 with TRBJ1-2; D may be TRBD1 (5 bases). Germline CDR1 reads SEHNR; CDR2 reads FQNEAQ (reference sequence). The V gene lost 5 bases and the J gene lost 4 bases, with 17 bases spanning the gap. The CDR3 is 15 amino acids.

The J gene is TRBJ2-5, the V gene TRBV6-6; 8 bases are shared with TRBD1. The CDR3 has 15 residues. Germline lookup yields CDR1 MNHNY and CDR2 SVGAGI (reference sequence). V was pared by 5 bases and J by 5 bases, with 10 bases of the junction left unmatched. This CDR3 reads CASSHRGSPGETQYF. DNA for the CDR3: TGTGCCAGCAGTCACAGGGGGAGTCCTGGGGAGACCCAGTACTTC.